A single T cell receptor (beta chain) is shown here with its context. It lacks a known antigen. The sample holds no much larger clone one base away, and base qualities are not on file. The data are from a study of graft-versus-host responses after intestinal transplantation (dated by TCRdb to about 2021). In the study overall: The transplants that recipients got were multivisceral, liver-intestinal, or isolated intestinal. Of the approximately 24 intestinal transplant recipients enrolled in the cohort, one of whom was a retransplant, a few patients without pretransplant specimens were excluded. Rather than going through the commercial service, samples from a few later patients were sequenced in-house on an Illumina MiSeq and processed with MiXCR. Anti-thymocyte globulin induction was given to all recipients, followed by maintenance tacrolimus and steroids for around three years. Alloreactive clones were identified by sequencing pre-transplant mixed lymphocyte reaction products and comparing these products with unstimulated pre-transplant donor and recipient T cells. After intestinal transplantation, graft-versus-host and host-versus-graft alloreactive T cell clones in the graft, circulation and bone marrow were tracked using bulk TCR-beta CDR3 sequencing. Donor T cell macrochimerism was defined as a peak of at least 4% donor T cells among recipient peripheral blood mononuclear cells. What the work shows at the level of the full study, not this receptor alone: The relatively low number and heterogeneity of intestinal transplant patients limited the conclusions. In patients with donor T cell macrochimerism, the allografts had high GvH to HvG T cell clonal ratios. Early after transplant, peak levels of circulating GvH clones were associated with declines in HvG clones. GvH clones were detected in recipient bone marrow, and some of these GvH clones were observed earlier in ileal mucosa or blood, consistent with an intestinal mucosal origin.

The library was built by means of the immunoSEQ multiplex PCR assay. For most patients, genomic DNA was subjected to high-throughput TCR-beta CDR3 sequencing by Adaptive Biotechnologies. Concerning the study's data processing: Adaptive's ImmunoSEQ software was the source of the TCR sequencing data for roughly 19 patients, while a few other patients were processed with MiXCR and VDJtools. Because the origin of CDR3 nucleotide sequences shared between donor and recipient could not be assigned, those sequences were removed. To be classed as alloreactive, a clone needed at least 2-fold expansion over unstimulated cells and a minimum CFSE-low frequency of 0.002% (template counts) or 0.001% (read counts). A clone was considered mappable if detected in the sequenced pre-transplant spleen, lymph node, or MLR CFSE-low populations of the donor or recipient. The cumulative frequency of alloreactive clones was calculated as a percentage of all sequences, weighted by copy number. TCRdb obtained this table from immuneACCESS and retained in-frame rearrangements with V and J assigned. These tables miss some clones; where compared with another copy, unresolved V genes account for less than half of the shortfall, and the remainder is unexplained. D and trimming come from the DNA, and the V and J calls and clone size come from that table. This sample comprises approximately 10,000 clones, approximately 94% of them detected only once. The top ten clones comprise 2% to 2.5% of the sample.

Per the germline V gene (reference sequence), SEHNR is the CDR1 and FQNEAQ is the CDR2. The CDR3 holds 13 amino acids from the cysteine to the phenylalanine. The retained sequence is limited to the CDR3, 39 bases, with the frame set at the first base. V drops 5 bases and J drops 4 bases, leaving 9 bases in between. In the first month after transplant, blood samples were collected up to 4 times, and after that at least monthly when available. The V and J segments used are TRBV7-9 and TRBJ2-1; TRBD1 is possibly the D segment (7 matching bases). The sample here was PBMCs, taken 8 days after intestinal transplant. This receptor was obtained from a human patient who received an intestinal transplant, so some T cells may come from the graft donor. The nucleotide sequence is given as TGTGCCAGCAGCGCGGGACAGTACAATGAGCAGTTCTTC. It specifies CASSAGQYNEQFF.